The rows below give T cell receptor beta chains drawn from one sample of a study of cytomegalovirus exposure and HLA in healthy donors. Generated by immunoSEQ multiplex PCR, the TCRdb table keeps only in-frame clones and is missing some. The sample contains around 150,000 clones, around 79% of which appear only once. Specimen: PBMCs. These receptors were collected from a woman in her 50s in good health and CMV-seropositive. Both conserved end residues are trimmed from each CDR3. A D gene is named only where the DNA matches it firmly. The size field is filled for only some rows; it gives once, few, many or a size class.

>TRBV7-9|TRBJ1-3|-|-
ASSRGSGNTIY
>TRBV2|TRBJ2-2|-|TRBD1
ASSATGDTGELF
>TRBV7-2|TRBJ1-1|-|-
ASRKSGNTEAF
>TRBV5-4|TRBJ2-3|-|TRBD1
ASSRETGGATDTQY
>TRBV4-3|TRBJ2-6|few|-
ASSQRSSSGANVLT
>TRBV2|TRBJ1-5|-|-
ASRLQDRNQPQH
>TRBV25-1|TRBJ1-1|once|-
ASSGQADTEAF
>TRBV7-6|TRBJ2-3|-|TRBD2
ASSLAGGPSDTQY
>TRBV30|TRBJ2-1|-|TRBD2
AWRGGGAKSYNEQF
>TRBV11-2|TRBJ2-2|-|-
ASSYGQLNTGELF
>TRBV30|TRBJ1-2|-|-
AWRLPGDYGYT
>TRBV6-1|TRBJ1-2|few|TRBD1
ASRPGTGGHYGYT
>TRBV6-5|TRBJ2-6|-|TRBD1
ASIDRASGANVLT
>TRBV9|TRBJ2-7|-|TRBD2
ASSRTSDNYYEQY
>TRBV5-5|TRBJ1-1|-|-
ASSLADLNTEAF
>TRBV28|TRBJ1-2|once|-
ASSLSYGYT
>TRBV4-2|TRBJ2-3|-|-
ASSPQLTDTQY
>TRBV6-6|TRBJ2-3|-|-
ASSYYRGGTDTQY
>TRBV5-1|TRBJ2-3|-|-
ASSLDTATDTQY
>TRBV30|TRBJ1-1|once|-
AWSWRGGTEAF
>TRBV7-2|TRBJ1-2|-|-
ASSLAYNYGYT
>TRBV5-8|TRBJ2-3|few|-
ASNRQSTDTQY
>TRBV5-1|TRBJ2-5|-|-
ASSFGQLQETQY
>TRBV7-2|TRBJ1-1|-|-
ASSLMGAPAF
>TRBV2|TRBJ2-5|few|TRBD2
ASSEGSGSRGRETQY
>TRBV28|TRBJ1-5|-|TRBD1
ASSSTGEYQPQH
>TRBV4-1|TRBJ1-1|few|-
ASSQGAVNTEAF
>TRBV19|TRBJ1-5|-|-
ASSIRDSNQPQH
>TRBV6-1|TRBJ2-6|-|-
ASSETHRAYSGANVLT
>TRBV7-2|TRBJ2-2|-|TRBD2
ASRTSGGPTGELF
>TRBV11-2|TRBJ2-5|-|-
ASSFRGPETQY
>TRBV7-2|TRBJ2-2|-|TRBD2
ASSLEGGVYTGELF
>TRBV5-1|TRBJ2-7|-|TRBD1
ASSLGTGADEQY
>TRBV4-1|TRBJ2-3|-|-
ASSQDVQGLTDTQY
>TRBV11-2|TRBJ1-1|-|TRBD1
ASSAFGQGNTEAF
>TRBV5-1|TRBJ2-5|-|TRBD2
ASSFSGGALQTQY
>TRBV19|TRBJ1-4|-|-
ASRPSGASEKLF
>TRBV18|TRBJ1-4|-|-
ASSPTTTNEKLF